This section outlines one TCR beta chain sequence together with its context. The target antigen is unknown. This sample was included in a study of T cell responses to AZD1222 COVID-19 vaccine. Produced via immunoSEQ multiplex PCR; TCRdb's table is partial and in-frame only. The repertoire consists of around 78,000 clones, with 90% occurring once and the leading ten covering 1.3% to 1.5%. Second-dose recipients at about 4 or about 12 weeks were treated as one pooled group. The germline gives CDR1 SNHLY, CDR2 FYNNEI. With 6 bases removed from V and 2 bases from J, the gap between germline ends came to 14 bases. There are 14 residues in the CDR3. Findings and caveats of the study: Females outnumbered males among donors, who were mostly white British; clonal diversity was possibly underestimated. Vaccination with two AZD1222 doses was followed by a rise in Spike-specific TCR breadth and depth. Targets within unmutated variant regions were reportedly found for nearly half of spike-specific TCRs.

The specimen was peripheral blood, collected 28 days after the second AZD1222 dose. The genes are TRBV2 and TRBJ2-7; D may be TRBD1 (6 bases). This sequence was found in an adult who received the AZD1222 COVID-19 vaccine. In DNA, the CDR3 is TGTGCCAGCAGCCCCTGGACAGAGACCTACGAGCAGTACTTC. Its translation: CASSPWTETYEQYF.